Below, 15 T cell receptor beta chains from the same sample are listed, as sequenced in a study of identical twins. Each CDR3 protein gets one entry after TCRdb re-called the 5' RACE reads with MiXCR. The sample has around 480,000 distinct CDR3 sequences, approximately 14% seen once. The sample also formed part of further work on yellow fever vaccine responses in identical twins.

The sequenced material came from CD4+ T cells sorted from blood. The receptors were gathered from a woman younger than 30 in good health.

This clonotype was counted a few times. The J gene is TRBJ2-7, the V gene TRBV5-1, with TRBD2 identical over 10 bases. V dropped 2 bases and J dropped 6; count of bases not matched to a gene: 8. There are 15 residues in the CDR3. Germline V lookup: CDR1 SGHRS, CDR2 YFSETQ. The CDR3 nucleotides read TGCGCCAGCAGCTTCCGAGCGGGGGGGCCTCTCGAGCAGTACTTC. Encoded protein: CASSFRAGGPLEQYF.

This clonotype has more than one count but fewer than ten. The CDR3 here is CASTPKRAGLAKNIQYF. CDR3 DNA: TGTGCCAGCACCCCCAAACGAGCGGGGCTAGCCAAAAACATTCAGTACTTC. The chain combines TRBV6-1 with TRBJ2-4; 7 nucleotides match TRBD2. Per the germline V gene, CDR1 is MNHNS and CDR2 is SASEGT. The CDR3 totals 17 residues. The V segment lost 7 bases and the J segment 0 bases; nucleotides outside the gene matches: 12.

This clonotype was detected only a few times. The chain combines TRBV3-1 with TRBJ2-2; D unresolved. CDR1 is LGHDT, CDR2 YNNKEL, per germline (reference sequence). The CDR3 length is 14 residues. V was shortened by 1 base and J by 6 bases, with 9 bases between the two germline ends. CDR3: CASSQVSGAGELFF. DNA of the CDR3: TGTGCCAGCAGCCAAGTTTCCGGTGCCGGGGAGCTGTTTTTT. Looking up the rest from reference TRBV3-1 and TRBJ2-2 gives the full variable domain: DTAVSQTPKYLVTQMGNDKSIKCEQNLGHDTMYWYKQDSKKFLKIMFSYNNKELIINETVPNRFSPKSPDKAHLNLHINSLELGDSAVYFCASSQVSGAGELFFGEGSRLTVL.

This clonotype has a handful of counts. The genes are TRBV18 and TRBJ2-1; perhaps TRBD2 as D (6 bases). Germline V gene data show CDR1 as KGHSH and CDR2 as LQKENI. This CDR3 spans 15 amino acids. V was shortened by 3 bases and J by 2 bases, with 11 bases between the two germline ends. The CDR3 bases are TGTGCCAGCTCACCGGCGGGGTTTGCCTACAATGAGCAGTTCTTC. It is translated as CASSPAGFAYNEQFF.

V and J are TRBV28 and TRBJ1-5; tentative D call: TRBD1 (6 bases). Germline V lookup: CDR1 MDHEN, CDR2 SYDVKM. This CDR3 is built from 19 residues. Trimming cost V 1 base and J 0 bases, with 19 bases left between them. CDR3 amino acids: CASSLSPRTVLNSNQPQHF. The CDR3, as DNA: TGTGCCAGCAGTTTATCACCCAGGACAGTTCTTAATAGCAATCAGCCCCAGCATTTT.

The chain has TRBV5-6 and TRBJ2-3; D is possibly TRBD1 (5 bases). This CDR3 is 15 amino acids long. The germline V gene has CDR1 SGHDT and CDR2 YYEEEE. The V and J ends lost 2 bases and 1 base respectively, with 11 bases between them. The CDR3 sequence is CASSFLGAGTDTQYF. CDR3 DNA: TGTGCCAGCAGCTTTTTAGGGGCAGGCACAGATACGCAGTATTTT.

The rearrangement joins TRBV12-3 or TRBV12-4 to TRBJ2-2, with TRBD2 identical over 7 bases. This CDR3 comprises 14 residues. J gave up 5 bases and V 5 bases, and 5 bases lay outside the gene matches. In DNA form, the CDR3 reads TGTGCCAGCAGTCAGCGGGGCGCAACCGGGGAGCTGTTTTTT. This sequence encodes CASSQRGATGELFF.

In this sample, this clonotype turned up many times. This chain uses TRBV4-1 with TRBJ1-1; D unclear. The CDR3 loop spans 14 amino acids. With 2 bases removed from V and 5 bases from J, the gap between germline ends came to 12 bases. CDR1 is MGHRA and CDR2 is YSYEKL in the germline V gene. In DNA form, the CDR3 reads TGCGCCAGCAGCCAATCGCCAGCGAGGACTGAAGCTTTCTTT. This gives the protein CASSQSPARTEAFF.

J is TRBJ2-1 and V is TRBV24-1; D may be TRBD2 (5 bases). The V end lost 3 bases, the J end lost 4 bases, and 12 bases lay between the germline ends. Germline CDR1 is KGHDR and CDR2 is SFDVKD. The CDR3 consists of 15 residues. The CDR3 loop reads CATSDGRGGYNEQFF. The DNA of the CDR3 is TGTGCCACCAGTGATGGGAGAGGCGGATACAATGAGCAGTTCTTC.

This rearrangement joins TRBV5-6 to TRBJ2-7, with TRBD1 matching over 12 bases. With V trimmed by 3 bases and J by 3 bases, 1 base remained unmatched. CDR1 is SGHDT, CDR2 YYEEEE, per germline. The CDR3 consists of 14 residues. The CDR3 here is CASSWDRGLYEQYF. CDR3 nucleotide sequence: TGTGCCAGCAGCTGGGACAGGGGGCTCTACGAGCAGTACTTC.

The chain uses TRBV4-3 and TRBJ1-1; D unclear. Trimming left V 0 bases short and J 1 base short, with 12 bases between. CDR1 and CDR2 from the germline V gene are LGHNA and YSLEER. CDR3 size: 16 residues. The CDR3 region has the DNA TGCGCCAGCAGCCAAGATGGGCTGGGGAGGAACACTGAAGCTTTCTTT. It specifies CASSQDGLGRNTEAFF.

The V call is TRBV30, the J call TRBJ2-5; D possibly corresponds to TRBD1 (5 bases). Germline values: CDR1 GTSNPN, CDR2 SVGIG (reference sequence). The CDR3 is 18 residues long. The germline V and J ends were trimmed by 3 bases and 3 bases, with 26 bases remaining between them. CDR3 sequence: CAWRRLPKNDLGEETQYF. As DNA, the CDR3 is TGTGCCTGGAGGAGACTTCCCAAAAACGACCTAGGGGAAGAGACCCAGTACTTC. Full variable domain (outside the CDR3, taken from reference TRBV30 and TRBJ2-5): SQTIHQWPATLVQPVGSPLSLECTVEGTSNPNLYWYRQAAGRGLQLLFYSVGIGQISSEVPQNLSASRPQDRQFILSSKKLLLSDSGFYLCAWRRLPKNDLGEETQYFGPGTRLLVL.

This clonotype was found a few times. Here the CDR3 DNA reads TGTGCCAGCAGCACAGGCCCCGATGAAAAACTGTTTTTT. Its protein is CASSTGPDEKLFF. The chain joins TRBV9 to TRBJ1-4; a weak D match, TRBD1 (5 bases). CDR1 is SGDLS, CDR2 YYNGEE, per germline. Trimming pared 4 bases from V and 6 bases from J, leaving 10 bases between. The CDR3 has 13 amino acids.

Note on this clonotype: Germline and junction disagree at one end, which may indicate a read error. This chain links TRBV27 with TRBJ2-1, with TRBD2 matching over 13 bases. Looked up from germline, CDR1 is MNHEY and CDR2 is SMNVEV (reference sequence). The CDR3 length is 18 residues. For the CDR3, the DNA is TGTGCCAACAGTTTTGGAGGGACTAGCGGGATCTCCTACAATGAGCAGTTCTTC. Protein: CANSFGGTSGISYNEQFF.

This clonotype was counted between two and nine times. The chain recombines TRBV6-1 with TRBJ2-2; tentative D call: TRBD2 (6 bases). Germline-derived CDR1 and CDR2 are MNHNS and SASEGT. The CDR3 has 13 residues. V shed 10 bases and J shed 1 base, with 10 bases lying between them. Written as DNA, the CDR3 is TGTGCCATCGGAGGGAGGAACACCGGGGAGCTGTTTTTT. Translating gives CAIGGRNTGELFF.